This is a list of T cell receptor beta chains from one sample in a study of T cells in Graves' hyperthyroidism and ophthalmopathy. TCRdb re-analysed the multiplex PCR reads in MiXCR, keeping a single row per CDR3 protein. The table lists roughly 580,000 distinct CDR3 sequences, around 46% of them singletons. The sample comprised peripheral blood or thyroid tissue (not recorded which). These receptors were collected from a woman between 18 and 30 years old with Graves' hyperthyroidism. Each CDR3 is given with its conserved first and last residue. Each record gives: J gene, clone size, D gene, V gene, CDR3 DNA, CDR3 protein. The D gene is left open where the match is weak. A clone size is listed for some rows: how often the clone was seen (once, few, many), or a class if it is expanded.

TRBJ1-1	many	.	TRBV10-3	TGTGCCATCGCTGGGGGCGCGGGCACTGAAGCTTTCTTT	CAIAGGAGTEAFF
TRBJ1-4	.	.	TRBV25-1	TGTGCCACCGAACAGGAAAAGGGGCATGAAAAACTGTTTTTT	CATEQEKGHEKLFF
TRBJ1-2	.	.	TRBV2	TGTGCCAGCACCCCAGACTCAGGGAACTATGGCTACACCTTC	CASTPDSGNYGYTF
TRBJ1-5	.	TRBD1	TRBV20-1	TGCAGTGCTAGGTCAACAGGGGGTTTTCGAGATAGCAATCAGCCCCAGCATTTT	CSARSTGGFRDSNQPQHF
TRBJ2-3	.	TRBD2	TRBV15	TGTGCCACCAGCAGTGCCGGACTAGCGGGCACAACAGATACGCAGTATTTT	CATSSAGLAGTTDTQYF
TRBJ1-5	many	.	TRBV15	TGTGCCACCAGCAGAGTCGGGGATCAGCCCCAGCATTTT	CATSRVGDQPQHF
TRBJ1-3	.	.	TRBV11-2	TGTGCCAGCAGCCAAGCGGCGGGGGAGCAGGCGGCCACCATATATTTT	CASSQAAGEQAATIYF
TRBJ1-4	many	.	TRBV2	TGTGCCAGCAGTCAACGGGCTGAAAAACTGTTTTTT	CASSQRAEKLFF
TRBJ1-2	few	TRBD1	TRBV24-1	TGTGCCACCACCCCTCCTAGGACAGGGGTCTTCGGTTATGGCTACACCTTC	CATTPPRTGVFGYGYTF
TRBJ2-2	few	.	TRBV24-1	TGTGCCACCAGTGGCTTAAAGGGCACCGGGGAGCTGTTTTTT	CATSGLKGTGELFF
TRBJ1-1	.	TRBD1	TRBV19	TGTGCCAGTAGTACCGCCGGGACAGGGGCGAACACTGAAGCTTTCTTT	CASSTAGTGANTEAFF
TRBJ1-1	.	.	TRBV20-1	TGCAGTGCTAGCAGGGGCAGGGGAAACACTGAAGCTTTCTTT	CSASRGRGNTEAFF
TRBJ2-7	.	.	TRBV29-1	TGCAGTGCTGTACCGGACAGCTCCTACGAGCAGTACTTC	CSAVPDSSYEQYF
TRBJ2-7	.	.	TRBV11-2	TGTGCCAGCAGTTTGCTTAGTTGGGGGTCCACCTACGAGCAGTACTTC	CASSLLSWGSTYEQYF
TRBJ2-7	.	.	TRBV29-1	TGCAGCGTTTCGAAGATGGGAGTTTTGGGGCAGTACTTC	CSVSKMGVLGQYF
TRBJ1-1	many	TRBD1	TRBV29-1	TGCAGCGTTGTGAAACAGGGGGTCGCTGAAGCTTTCTTT	CSVVKQGVAEAFF
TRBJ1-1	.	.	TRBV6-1	TGTGCCAGCAGTTACTCGAACAGGGAGAACACTGAAGCTTTCTTT	CASSYSNRENTEAFF
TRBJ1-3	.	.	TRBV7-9	TGTGCCAGCAGCTCGATACAGAGCTCCCCTAGCTCTGGAAACACCATATATTTT	CASSSIQSSPSSGNTIYF
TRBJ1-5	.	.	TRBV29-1	TGCAGCCATCTTGGGGGCAATCAGCCCCAGCATTTT	CSHLGGNQPQHF
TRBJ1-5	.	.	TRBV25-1	TGTGCCACTCCCGGGGTCAATCAGCCCCAGCATTTT	CATPGVNQPQHF
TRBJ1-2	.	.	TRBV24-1	TGTGCCAGCACCCAAACAGGATCCTATGGCTACACCTTC	CASTQTGSYGYTF
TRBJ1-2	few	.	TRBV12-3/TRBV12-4	TGTGCCAGCAGTCCGATGGGGAGCTATGGCTACACCTTC	CASSPMGSYGYTF
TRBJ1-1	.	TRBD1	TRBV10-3	TGTGCCATCAGCGCCGGGACAGCGACCACTGAAGCTTTCTTT	CAISAGTATTEAFF
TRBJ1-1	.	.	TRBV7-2	TGTGCCAGCAGCTCCCCGACAGGAGTGAACACTGAAGCTTTCTTT	CASSSPTGVNTEAFF
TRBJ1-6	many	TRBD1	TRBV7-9	TGTGCCAGCAGCTTGGGACAGGGGCAGGATTCACCCCTCCACTTT	CASSLGQGQDSPLHF
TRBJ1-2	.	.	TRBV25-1	TGTGCCAGTAGTATTCCGGGGTCCTATGGCTACACCTTC	CASSIPGSYGYTF
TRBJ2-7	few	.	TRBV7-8	TGTGCCAGCAGCTTAGCGAAGGACTCCTACGAGCAGTACTTC	CASSLAKDSYEQYF
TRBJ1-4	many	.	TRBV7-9	TGTGCCAGCAGCTTCGAGGGCAGGTTGACTAATGAAAAACTGTTTTTT	CASSFEGRLTNEKLFF
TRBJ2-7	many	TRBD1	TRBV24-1	TGTGCCACCAGTGATCAGGACAGGGGCTACGAGCAGTACTTC	CATSDQDRGYEQYF
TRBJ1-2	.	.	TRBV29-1	TGCAGCGTTTATGGGCGGAACTATGGCTACACCTTC	CSVYGRNYGYTF
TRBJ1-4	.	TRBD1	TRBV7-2	TGTGCCAGCAGCCCTTCGGACAGGGGAAGGGAAAAACTGTTTTTT	CASSPSDRGREKLFF
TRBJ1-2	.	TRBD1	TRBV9	TGTGCCCGCGAGCGACAGGGCCACTATGGCTACACCTTC	CARERQGHYGYTF
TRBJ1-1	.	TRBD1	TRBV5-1	TGCGCCAGCAGGACAGGGAGTGCCCAGAACACTGAAGCTTTCTTT	CASRTGSAQNTEAFF
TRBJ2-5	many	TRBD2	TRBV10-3	TGTGCCAGCCGGACTAGCGGGATAGAGACCCAGTACTTC	CASRTSGIETQYF
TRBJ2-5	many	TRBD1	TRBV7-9	TGTGCCAGCAGCAGGACAGGTCTGGAGACCCAGTACTTC	CASSRTGLETQYF
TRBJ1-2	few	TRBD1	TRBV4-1	TGCGCCAGCAGCCAAGAGCACAGGGGTTCCTATGGCTACACCTTC	CASSQEHRGSYGYTF
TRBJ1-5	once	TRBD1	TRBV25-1	TGTGCCAGCAGTGAATTTAGGACAGGGTATCAGCCCCAGCATTTT	CASSEFRTGYQPQHF
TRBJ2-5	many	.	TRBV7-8	TGTGCCAGCAGCTCTCGGGCAGGGGCGCGGGAGACCCAGTACTTC	CASSSRAGARETQYF
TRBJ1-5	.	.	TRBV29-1	TGCAGCGCTAGACAGGTTAGCAATCAGCCCCAGCATTTT	CSARQVSNQPQHF
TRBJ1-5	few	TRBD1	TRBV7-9	TGTGCCAGCAGCTTAACGCGGTTCGGGACAGCAGATAATCAGCCCCAGCATTTT	CASSLTRFGTADNQPQHF
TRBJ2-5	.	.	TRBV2	TGTGCCATCAGTGGGGAGCACCATAGCAATCAGCCCCAGTACTTC	CAISGEHHSNQPQYF
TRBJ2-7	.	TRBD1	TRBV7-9	TGTGCCAGCAGGCAAACAGGGGGCCACGAGCAGTACTTC	CASRQTGGHEQYF
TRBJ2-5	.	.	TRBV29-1	TGCAGCGTTGAAGGGGCGACTAAAGAGACCCAGTACTTC	CSVEGATKETQYF
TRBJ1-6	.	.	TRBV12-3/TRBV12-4	TGTGCCAGCAGTACGACAGCCTTTTCACCCCTCCACTTT	CASSTTAFSPLHF
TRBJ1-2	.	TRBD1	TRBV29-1	TGCAGCTTAGATCAGGACAGGGGTGATGGCTACACCTTC	CSLDQDRGDGYTF
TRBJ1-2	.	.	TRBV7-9	TGTGCCAGCAGCTCCCCCCACCTGGCAGGGAGGTATGGCTACACCTTC	CASSSPHLAGRYGYTF